The present TCR beta chain was sequenced within a study of T cell clonality in common variable immunodeficiency. Findings and caveats of the study: Authors noted CVID clonality's cause needs subpopulation repertoire sequencing.

To note about this clone: Its antigen is not known. The read comes to an end 3 residues before the CDR3 does, leaving the germline J gene to fill in the end.

There are 15 residues in the CDR3. Trimming cost V 4 bases and J 5 bases, with 18 bases left between them. CDR1 and CDR2 from the germline V gene are SGHVS and FQNEAQ. The assay was immunoSEQ multiplex PCR, and TCRdb's table has in-frame clones only and misses some. The data show roughly 60,000 clones, with none appearing a single time. The V call is TRBV7-8, the J call TRBJ2-7; TRBD2 might be the D (5 bases). Sequencing used peripheral blood mononuclear cells. The sequence was obtained from a person aged 18 to 70 in good health. CDR3 DNA, as far as it was read: TGTGCCAGCAGCTACTTAGCAGTTCCCGGGGACGAG. It translates to CASSYLAVPGDE. The CDR3, in full, reads CASSYLAVPGDEQYF.